The rows below give T cell receptor beta chains drawn from one sample of a study of cytomegalovirus exposure and HLA in healthy donors. Using immunoSEQ multiplex PCR, the repertoire was profiled, and TCRdb retains in-frame clones only, with some absent. The sample has 250,000 to 350,000 clones, roughly 90% seen once; the top ten hold 3.5% to 4%. Sequenced: PBMCs. Every receptor here comes from a man aged 35-49 years in good health and CMV-seropositive. CDR3s include the opening cysteine and the closing phenylalanine or tryptophan. D genes are given only for firm matches. Only part of the rows carry a size: once, few, many, or a class if the clone is expanded.

v_call	d_call	j_call	clone_size	cdr3_nt	cdr3_aa
TRBV19	.	TRBJ1-1	.	TGTGCCAGTAGTATAGGAAGGGGCACTGAAGCTTTCTTT	CASSIGRGTEAFF
TRBV19	TRBD1	TRBJ2-7	.	TGTGCCAGTAGCTCGATGACAGGGGCCTACGAGCAGTACTTC	CASSSMTGAYEQYF
TRBV4-1	TRBD1	TRBJ1-2	.	TGCGCCAGCAGCCAAGATAACCCAGGGGGCTATGGCTACACCTTC	CASSQDNPGGYGYTF
TRBV19	.	TRBJ2-2	.	TGTGCCAGTATCGGTAATCAGGGATGGGACGGGGAGCTGTTTTTT	CASIGNQGWDGELFF
TRBV9	.	TRBJ2-2	.	TGTGCCAGCAGCCCTAACACCGGGGAGCTGTTTTTT	CASSPNTGELFF
TRBV27	TRBD1	TRBJ2-5	.	TGTGCCAGCAGTAACCCGGGACAGGGGTTACAAGAGACCCAGTACTTC	CASSNPGQGLQETQYF
TRBV6-5	TRBD2	TRBJ2-3	once	TGTGCCAGCAGGGTACTAGCGGGAGTCACAGATACGCAGTATTTT	CASRVLAGVTDTQYF
TRBV28	TRBD2	TRBJ2-7	once	TGTGCCAGCAGCACCCCTAGCGGGAGGTTCCACGAGCAGTACTTC	CASSTPSGRFHEQYF
TRBV4-3	.	TRBJ2-1	.	TGCGCCAGCAGCCAAGTCAGCACCGGGATTTGGGGCAATGAGCAGTTCTTC	CASSQVSTGIWGNEQFF
TRBV7-2	.	TRBJ1-3	.	TGTGCCAGCAGCTTAGGATCAGGGGAAGGAGGAAACACCATATATTTT	CASSLGSGEGGNTIYF
TRBV5-4	TRBD2	TRBJ2-4	.	TGTGCCAGCAGCTTAGCGGGAGTAGAGCACATTCAGTACTTC	CASSLAGVEHIQYF
TRBV5-5	.	TRBJ1-2	.	TGTGCCAGCAGCCAGGGCTATGGCTACACCTTC	CASSQGYGYTF
TRBV4-1	TRBD2	TRBJ2-7	.	TGCGCCAGCAGCCGCATTAGCGGGAGCTCCTACGAGCAGTACTTC	CASSRISGSSYEQYF
TRBV28	TRBD1	TRBJ2-1	.	TGTGCCGGAAACAGGGGCAACGCCTACAATGAGCAGTTCTTC	CAGNRGNAYNEQFF
TRBV6-1	TRBD2	TRBJ2-3	.	TGTGCCAGCAGTGAAGTGACTAGCGGGGGGGGCGCAGATACGCAGTATTTT	CASSEVTSGGGADTQYF
TRBV13	TRBD2	TRBJ2-7	.	TGTGCCAGCATCGGGACTAGCGGGAGTTCCTACGAGCAGTACTTC	CASIGTSGSSYEQYF
TRBV7-2	TRBD1	TRBJ1-2	.	TGTGCCAGCAGCCGGACAGGGAACTATGGCTACACCTTC	CASSRTGNYGYTF
TRBV28	.	TRBJ2-7	.	TGTGCCAGCAGTTCGGGGGGCGGGTACGAGCAGTACTTC	CASSSGGGYEQYF
TRBV28	.	TRBJ2-3	.	TGTGCCAGCAGTTTACGGGCTAGCGTCGATACGCAGTATTTT	CASSLRASVDTQYF
TRBV19	TRBD1	TRBJ1-3	.	TGTGCCAGCCTATTTTCCGGGACAGGGGGAAACACCATATATTTT	CASLFSGTGGNTIYF
TRBV7-3	TRBD2	TRBJ2-7	.	TGTGCCAGCAGCTTAATGGGTACTAGCGGCTACGAGCAGTACTTC	CASSLMGTSGYEQYF
TRBV19	.	TRBJ1-5	.	TGTGCCAGTAGTATGGGCAGCTATAGCAATCAGCCCCAGCATTTT	CASSMGSYSNQPQHF
TRBV14	TRBD1	TRBJ2-7	.	TGTGCCAGCAGCCAATTGGGGACAGGGGTATACGAGCAGTACTTC	CASSQLGTGVYEQYF
TRBV7-2	TRBD1	TRBJ2-3	.	TGTGCCAGCAGCGGGGACAGGGGGCAAGATACGCAGTATTTT	CASSGDRGQDTQYF
TRBV11-1	TRBD1	TRBJ2-7	.	TGTGCCAGCAGGACAGGCGGCGGGACAGGGCGCGAGCAGTACTTC	CASRTGGGTGREQYF
TRBV7-9	.	TRBJ1-4	.	TGTGCCAGCAGCTCTCCAGGACAGCCACCCCAAAAACTGTTTTTT	CASSSPGQPPQKLFF
TRBV18	.	TRBJ1-2	.	TGTGCCAGCTCACCCGATCACAATAACTATGGCTACACCTTC	CASSPDHNNYGYTF
TRBV19	.	TRBJ1-5	.	TGTGCCGCTTCGGGTTCGGCAGGGGAAATCAATCAGCCCCAGCATTTT	CAASGSAGEINQPQHF
TRBV19	TRBD2	TRBJ2-2	once	TGTGCCAGTACACAGGAGGGAGGGGACACCGGGGAGCTGTTTTTT	CASTQEGGDTGELFF
TRBV28	.	TRBJ1-2	.	TGTGCCAGCTGCCTCCTCAAGGGGTCTGGCTACACCTTC	CASCLLKGSGYTF
TRBV28	.	TRBJ2-5	.	TGTGCCAGCAGACCTTCCGACAGGCTCGGTCCCCAGTACTTC	CASRPSDRLGPQYF
TRBV9	TRBD1	TRBJ2-5	.	TGTGCCAGCAGCGTAGGAACAGGGGCCAGGGAGACCCAGTACTTC	CASSVGTGARETQYF
TRBV19	.	TRBJ2-1	.	TGTGCCAGTAGTTTCCGACAGAGCTCCTACAATGAGCAGTTCTTC	CASSFRQSSYNEQFF
TRBV6-5	.	TRBJ2-1	.	TGTGCCAGCAGTTACTTTGCGAACTCCTACAATGAGCAGTTCTTC	CASSYFANSYNEQFF
TRBV18	TRBD1	TRBJ1-1	once	TGTGCCAGCTCACCCACAGGGGAGAACACTGAAGCTTTCTTT	CASSPTGENTEAFF
TRBV7-6	.	TRBJ2-7	.	TGTGCCAGCAGCTCCCGGGTGGATGCCGAGCAGTACTTC	CASSSRVDAEQYF
TRBV5-6	TRBD1	TRBJ1-1	.	TGTGCCAGCAGCGGGGGGCAGGGGGATATTGACACTGAAGCTTTCTTT	CASSGGQGDIDTEAFF
TRBV11-2	.	TRBJ2-7	once	TGTGCCAGCAGCTCCTCGGACTGGTCCTACGAGCAGTACTTC	CASSSSDWSYEQYF
TRBV29-1	.	TRBJ2-7	.	TGCAGCGTCGCCGGGACACCGTTCTCCTACGAGCAGTACTTC	CSVAGTPFSYEQYF
TRBV28	TRBD2	TRBJ2-1	once	TGTGCCACCCTACTGCGGACTAGCGTTTACAATGAGCAGTTCTTC	CATLLRTSVYNEQFF
TRBV11-2	.	TRBJ2-7	.	TGTGCCAGCAGCCATGGAGCCTCCTACGAGCAGTACTTC	CASSHGASYEQYF
TRBV27	TRBD1	TRBJ1-5	.	TGTGCCAGCGGGGCAGGGGGCCTAGGACAGCCCCAGCATTTT	CASGAGGLGQPQHF